This T cell receptor beta chain stems from a study of T cells in localized non-small cell lung cancer. For this clone: Antigen unknown.

Using immunoSEQ multiplex PCR, the repertoire was profiled, and TCRdb retains in-frame clones only, with some absent. The sample consists of 75,000 to 85,000 clones, approximately 80% of them appearing once. Notes on the study in general: There was an association of higher blood T cell density with longer overall survival. Sequence data derive from only one tumor region, so heterogeneity remains possible. When the top 100 tumor clones were examined, a median 57 of them also appeared in the adjacent lung, which was paired and uninvolved. Clonality peaked in uninvolved adjacent lung rather than tumor.

The CDR3 extends over 15 amino acids. The clonotype was recovered from a female donor older than 55 with stage I lung adenocarcinoma. This sample comprised peripheral blood, obtained before any cancer treatment. The chain is built from TRBV12-2 and TRBJ1-2; TRBD1, as called in the table, went unchecked against the DNA. TRBV12-2 is termed a pseudogene. CDR3 loop: CASRLQPGTGSGYTF. The DNA of the CDR3 is TGTGCAAGTCGCCTACAACCCGGGACAGGGTCTGGCTACACCTTC.